These T cell receptor beta chains were read from a single sample in a study of cytomegalovirus exposure and HLA in healthy donors. Produced via immunoSEQ multiplex PCR; TCRdb's table is partial and in-frame only. The sample has 91,000 or so clones; over 60% are singletons. Sequences were obtained from PBMCs. These receptor sequences come from a man aged 25-40 years in good health and CMV-seropositive. CDR3s include the opening cysteine and the closing phenylalanine or tryptophan. D genes are given only for firm matches. Clone sizes are given selectively: once, few, many, or a class where the clone is expanded.

j_call: TRBJ2-2; clone_size: few; v_call: TRBV6-4; d_call: TRBD1; cdr3_aa: CASSMGQGTGELFF; cdr3_nt: TGTGCCAGCAGCATGGGACAGGGCACCGGGGAGCTGTTTTTT
j_call: TRBJ1-1; clone_size: once; v_call: TRBV14; d_call: NA; cdr3_aa: CASSQEGKQPNTEAFF; cdr3_nt: TGTGCCAGCAGCCAAGAAGGTAAACAGCCGAACACTGAAGCTTTCTTT
j_call: TRBJ1-1; clone_size: NA; v_call: TRBV12-5; d_call: TRBD1; cdr3_aa: CASGLGTGENTEAFF; cdr3_nt: TGTGCTAGTGGTCTGGGGACAGGGGAAAACACTGAAGCTTTCTTT
j_call: TRBJ2-2; clone_size: NA; v_call: TRBV4-1; d_call: NA; cdr3_aa: CASSQPLSTGELFF; cdr3_nt: TGCGCCAGCAGCCAACCCCTTAGCACCGGGGAGCTGTTTTTT
j_call: TRBJ2-1; clone_size: NA; v_call: TRBV4-1; d_call: NA; cdr3_aa: CASSHLLRVDEQFF; cdr3_nt: TGCGCCAGCAGCCACTTACTCAGGGTGGATGAGCAGTTCTTC
j_call: TRBJ2-7; clone_size: NA; v_call: TRBV5-6; d_call: TRBD1; cdr3_aa: CASRERQGAYEQYF; cdr3_nt: TGTGCCAGCAGGGAAAGACAGGGGGCTTACGAGCAGTACTTC
j_call: TRBJ1-1; clone_size: NA; v_call: TRBV6-1; d_call: TRBD1; cdr3_aa: CASRDRVAFF; cdr3_nt: TGTGCCAGCAGGGACAGGGTAGCTTTCTTT
j_call: TRBJ1-2; clone_size: NA; v_call: TRBV18; d_call: TRBD1; cdr3_aa: CASSPYTEGAIGGYTF; cdr3_nt: TGTGCCAGCTCGCCCTATACTGAGGGGGCTATTGGAGGCTACACCTTC
j_call: TRBJ1-2; clone_size: NA; v_call: TRBV7-3; d_call: TRBD1; cdr3_aa: CASSLGQGYGYTF; cdr3_nt: TGTGCCAGCAGCTTAGGACAGGGCTATGGCTACACCTTC
j_call: TRBJ2-7; clone_size: NA; v_call: TRBV6-5; d_call: NA; cdr3_aa: CASSYSRTGTYEQYF; cdr3_nt: TGTGCCAGCAGTTACTCGAGGACTGGTACCTACGAGCAGTACTTC
j_call: TRBJ1-2; clone_size: NA; v_call: TRBV19; d_call: NA; cdr3_aa: CASSIGTRSTYGYTF; cdr3_nt: TGTGCCAGTAGTATAGGGACACGGAGTACGTATGGCTACACCTTC
j_call: TRBJ1-3; clone_size: NA; v_call: TRBV6-5; d_call: NA; cdr3_aa: CASSREGPGNTIYF; cdr3_nt: TGTGCCAGCAGCCGGGAGGGGCCAGGAAACACCATATATTTT
j_call: TRBJ2-3; clone_size: once; v_call: TRBV11-2; d_call: TRBD1; cdr3_aa: CASSLNGQDTDTQYF; cdr3_nt: TGTGCCAGCAGCTTAAATGGACAGGACACAGATACGCAGTATTTT
j_call: TRBJ1-2; clone_size: once; v_call: TRBV5-1; d_call: NA; cdr3_aa: CASSPLQSRGGPLNYGYTF; cdr3_nt: TGCGCCAGCAGCCCCCTTCAGAGCCGGGGAGGACCTCTTAACTATGGCTACACCTTC
j_call: TRBJ1-1; clone_size: NA; v_call: TRBV9; d_call: NA; cdr3_aa: CASSVDGGPLNTEAFF; cdr3_nt: TGTGCCAGCAGCGTAGACGGGGGTCCCTTGAACACTGAAGCTTTCTTT
j_call: TRBJ1-5; clone_size: few; v_call: TRBV28; d_call: NA; cdr3_aa: CASSLYGGGQPQHF; cdr3_nt: TGTGCCAGCAGTTTATACGGAGGTGGTCAGCCCCAGCATTTT
j_call: TRBJ2-7; clone_size: NA; v_call: TRBV29-1; d_call: NA; cdr3_aa: CSVEDLPHF; cdr3_nt: TGCAGCGTTGAAGATCTTCCCCACTTC
j_call: TRBJ1-5; clone_size: NA; v_call: TRBV4-2; d_call: TRBD1; cdr3_aa: CASSQGGYRGDSNQPQHF; cdr3_nt: TGTGCCAGCAGCCAAGGAGGTTACAGGGGGGATAGCAATCAGCCCCAGCATTTT
j_call: TRBJ2-2; clone_size: NA; v_call: TRBV4-1; d_call: TRBD2; cdr3_aa: CASNWVAGGANTGELFF; cdr3_nt: TGCGCCAGCAACTGGGTGGCGGGGGGCGCGAACACCGGGGAGCTGTTTTTT
j_call: TRBJ1-2; clone_size: NA; v_call: TRBV5-6; d_call: TRBD1; cdr3_aa: CASMPVQGAYGYTF; cdr3_nt: TGTGCCAGCATGCCCGTACAGGGGGCCTATGGCTACACCTTC
j_call: TRBJ1-3; clone_size: NA; v_call: TRBV7-9; d_call: NA; cdr3_aa: CASSLDLLRTIYF; cdr3_nt: TGTGCCAGCAGCTTAGATCTCCTACGGACCATATATTTT
j_call: TRBJ1-5; clone_size: NA; v_call: TRBV19; d_call: NA; cdr3_aa: CASSYQGTAQHF; cdr3_nt: TGTGCCAGTAGTTACCAGGGTACGGCCCAGCATTTT
j_call: TRBJ2-3; clone_size: NA; v_call: TRBV6-1; d_call: TRBD2; cdr3_aa: CASSGLAGADTQYF; cdr3_nt: TGTGCCAGCAGTGGACTAGCGGGGGCAGATACGCAGTATTTT
j_call: TRBJ1-1; clone_size: NA; v_call: TRBV7-7; d_call: TRBD1; cdr3_aa: CASSLVGTENTEAFF; cdr3_nt: TGTGCTAGCAGCTTAGTTGGGACAGAGAACACTGAAGCTTTCTTT
j_call: TRBJ2-7; clone_size: NA; v_call: TRBV7-3; d_call: TRBD2; cdr3_aa: CASSLIAGPYEQYF; cdr3_nt: TGTGCCAGCAGCTTAATAGCGGGGCCCTACGAGCAGTACTTC
j_call: TRBJ2-1; clone_size: NA; v_call: TRBV5-4; d_call: NA; cdr3_aa: CASSLGRANYNEQFF; cdr3_nt: TGTGCCAGCAGCTTGGGGAGGGCCAACTACAATGAGCAGTTCTTC
j_call: TRBJ2-1; clone_size: NA; v_call: TRBV6-4; d_call: NA; cdr3_aa: CASSDPFVFPGNEQFF; cdr3_nt: TGTGCCAGCAGTGACCCCTTCGTTTTTCCGGGGAATGAGCAGTTCTTC
j_call: TRBJ1-1; clone_size: NA; v_call: TRBV6-5; d_call: NA; cdr3_aa: CASSYQGRGTEAFF; cdr3_nt: TGTGCCAGCAGTTATCAGGGTAGGGGCACTGAAGCTTTCTTT